These 32 T cell receptor beta chains originate from one sample sequenced in a study of blood T cells in healthy people across ages. Primed by a sample-barcoded 5' primer and a J-beta primer mix, a second PCR proceeded for 7 to 11 cycles. Using its own MiXCR run on the 5' RACE reads, TCRdb lists one record per CDR3 protein. The sample includes hundreds of thousands of distinct CDR3 sequences, roughly 47% of them seen just once. Material: blood. The receptors derive from a woman aged 55-69 years in good health.

The chain couples TRBV18 to TRBJ2-7; the D gene is possibly TRBD1 (6 bases). The V and J ends lost 0 bases and 3 bases respectively, with 12 bases between them. The CDR3 is made up of 15 amino acids. Germline CDR1 and CDR2: KGHSH and LQKENI. In DNA, the CDR3 is TGTGCCAGCTCACCACCGTCAGGGGTTGGCTACGAGCAGTACTTC. This encodes CASSPPSGVGYEQYF.

Remarks on this clonotype: Mismatch with germline at one junction end may stem from a read error. The V and J genes are TRBV18 and TRBJ1-4; TRBD1 might be the D (5 bases). The CDR3 covers 15 residues. CDR1 KGHSH and CDR2 LQKENI come from the germline V gene. In DNA form, the CDR3 reads TGTGCCTGCTCACCACCGGAGGGGCCTTATGAAAAACTGTTTTTT. Protein product: CACSPPEGPYEKLFF. The entire variable domain, with the rest obtained from reference TRBV18 and TRBJ1-4, is as follows: NAGVMQNPRHLVRRRGQEARLRCSPMKGHSHVYWYRQLPEEGLKFMVYLQKENIIDESGMPKERFSAEFPKEGPSILRIQQVVRGDSAAYFCACSPPEGPYEKLFFGSGTQLSVL.

About this clonotype itself: The junction and the germline gene differ at one end; a read error may be behind it. V is TRBV18 and J is TRBJ1-6; 7 nucleotides align to TRBD1. CDR1 KGHSH and CDR2 LQKENI come from the germline V gene. The CDR3 is made up of 14 amino acids. The CDR3 DNA reads TGTGCCAGCTCCCCGGGGACAGAGAATTCATCCCTCCACTTT. It yields the protein CASSPGTENSSLHF. Full variable domain (rest looked up from reference TRBV18 and TRBJ1-6): NAGVMQNPRHLVRRRGQEARLRCSPMKGHSHVYWYRQLPEEGLKFMVYLQKENIIDESGMPKERFSAEFPKEGPSILRIQQVVRGDSAAYFCASSPGTENSSLHFGNGTRLTVT.

The V gene is TRBV3-1, the J gene TRBJ2-1, with D perhaps matching TRBD2 (6 bases). Germline CDR1 is LGHDT and CDR2 is YNNKEL (reference sequence). V lost 3 bases, J lost 9 bases, and 27 bases lay in between. The length of the CDR3 is 18 residues. The CDR3 loop reads CASSHRSGGSSLVVEQFF. The CDR3 DNA is TGTGCCAGCAGCCATCGTAGCGGAGGATCCTCCCTTGTCGTTGAGCAGTTCTTC.

In its sample, this clonotype was seen a few times. The DNA of the CDR3 is TGTGCCAGCAGCTTTAACTGGGATGGATCACCCCTCCACTTT. The encoded protein is CASSFNWDGSPLHF. The chain has TRBV7-9 and TRBJ1-6; D is unclear. This CDR3 region has 14 residues. Germline V CDR1 and CDR2: SEHNR, FQNEAQ (reference sequence). Trimming stripped 3 bases from V and 10 bases from J, with 13 bases between.

The table lists this clonotype with a few counts. The rearrangement joins TRBV29-1 to TRBJ1-2; D remains unclear. The CDR3 loop spans 11 amino acids. Germline assignment: CDR1 SQVTM and CDR2 ANQGSEA. V was trimmed by 5 bases and J by 8 bases, leaving 12 bases between them. The CDR3 sequence is CSVWAQYGYTF. CDR3 bases: TGCAGCGTTTGGGCCCAGTACGGCTACACCTTC.

J is TRBJ2-5 and V is TRBV6-2 or TRBV6-3, with 10 bases aligning to TRBD2. CDR1 and CDR2 from the germline V gene are MNHEY and SVGEGT. The trim removed 7 bases at V and 2 bases at J, leaving 1 base unmatched. The CDR3 extends over 13 amino acids. The CDR3 loop reads CASTTSGQETQYF. The CDR3 nucleotides read TGTGCCAGCACGACTAGCGGGCAAGAGACCCAGTACTTC.

This sequence joins TRBV24-1 and TRBJ2-5; no firm D call. The DNA end lines up better with TRBJ2-7; the J call may be wrong. CDR1 and CDR2 from the germline V gene are KGHDR and SFDVKD. The CDR3 is made up of 13 amino acids. CDR3 protein: CATSDLQTDEQYF. The CDR3 region has the DNA TGTGCCACCAGTGATTTGCAAACGGACGAGCAGTACTTC.

The chain is built from TRBV7-3 and TRBJ2-1; TRBD2 matches at 7 bases. In germline, CDR1 is SGHTA, CDR2 FQGTGA. The length of the CDR3 is 14 residues. V shed 5 bases, J shed 5 bases, and the junction held 6 bases outside the gene matches. The CDR3 bases are TGTGCCAGCAGCACCTCCGGGACTAACAATGAGCAGTTCTTC. Translated: CASSTSGTNNEQFF.

V and J are TRBV20-1 and TRBJ2-1; 11 bases map to TRBD2. The trim removed 1 base at V and 1 base at J, leaving 6 bases unmatched. CDR3 length: 17 amino acids. Germline V gene data show CDR1 as DFQATT and CDR2 as SNEGSKA (reference sequence). CDR3 nucleotides: TGCAGTGCTAGAGTGGGTAGCGGGGGGGGATCCTACAATGAGCAGTTCTTC. Encoded protein: CSARVGSGGGSYNEQFF.

The chain has TRBV12-3 or TRBV12-4 and TRBJ1-5, with TRBD1 as a possible D gene (5 bases). This CDR3 is 16 amino acids long. V lost 4 bases and J lost 4, with 17 bases in between. The CDR3 nucleotides are TGTGCCAGCAGTTCCCGGGACGGCGGAGGGAATCAGCCCCAGCATTTT. Its protein product is CASSSRDGGGNQPQHF.

This chain joins TRBV11-1 and TRBJ2-3, with D unclear. The germline CDR1 and CDR2 sequences are SGHAT and FQDESV (reference sequence). V dropped 2 bases and J dropped 2 bases, with 5 bases sitting between them. CDR3 length equals 13 residues. The CDR3 here is CASSLPPTDTQYF. As DNA, the CDR3 is TGTGCCAGCAGCTTACCGCCCACAGATACGCAGTATTTT.

The chain joins TRBV7-2 to TRBJ2-7; 8 bases line up with TRBD2. The V segment lost 5 bases and the J segment 2 bases; nucleotides outside the gene matches: 5. The CDR3 length is 14 residues. Germline-derived CDR1 and CDR2 are SGHTA and FQGNSA. CDR3 residues: CASSPARGAYEQYF. CDR3 in DNA: TGTGCCAGCAGCCCCGCGCGGGGGGCCTACGAGCAGTACTTC.

This clonotype was picked up many times. The chain is built from TRBV4-1 and TRBJ1-2; 7 bases are a match to TRBD1. V dropped 2 bases and J dropped 3; count of bases not matched to a gene: 6. Germline V lookup: CDR1 MGHRA, CDR2 YSYEKL. CDR3 length: 15 residues. CDR3 bases: TGCGCCAGCAGCCAAACTACCGGACAGGACTATGGCTACACCTTC. Protein sequence: CASSQTTGQDYGYTF.

The chain links TRBV4-2 to TRBJ2-1; TRBD2 is a possible D gene (6 bases). CDR1 and CDR2 (germline): LGHNA, YNFKEQ. This CDR3 is built from 17 residues. The V gene lost 1 base and the J gene lost 0 bases, with 13 bases spanning the gap. DNA for the CDR3: TGTGCCAGCAGCCAAGCACTAGGGACTGGCTCCTACAATGAGCAGTTCTTC. Protein sequence: CASSQALGTGSYNEQFF.

This clonotype has only a few counts. V usage is TRBV3-1 and J usage is TRBJ1-2, with TRBD1 matching over 7 bases. This CDR3 is built from 18 residues. The germline gives CDR1 LGHDT, CDR2 YNNKEL (reference sequence). Trimming removed 4 bases from V and 4 bases from J; junction bases left unmatched: 18. The CDR3, as DNA: TGTGCCAGCAGCCCTAACCGACAGGGATTCACACAGGGCTATGGCTACACCTTC. This codes for CASSPNRQGFTQGYGYTF.

The V and J genes are TRBV20-1 and TRBJ2-1; TRBD2 matches 8 bases. CDR3 length equals 15 residues. Germline CDR1 is DFQATT and CDR2 is SNEGSKA (reference sequence). V gave up 0 bases and J gave up 6 bases; unmatched junction bases: 7. The CDR3 protein is CSARDHGTSPNEQFF. The CDR3 DNA reads as TGCAGTGCTAGAGATCACGGGACTAGTCCCAATGAGCAGTTCTTC.

The V call is TRBV11-2, the J call TRBJ1-1, with no clear D. Germline-derived CDR1 and CDR2 are SGHAT and FQNNGV. Trimming left V 5 bases short and J 0 bases short, with 10 bases between. This CDR3 is 14 amino acids long. Here the CDR3 reads CASSPGSMNTEAFF. The CDR3, as DNA: TGTGCCAGCAGCCCCGGATCCATGAACACTGAAGCTTTCTTT.

The genes are TRBV15 and TRBJ1-3, with a weak D call TRBD1 (6 bases). Germline CDR1 and CDR2: LNHNV and YYDKDF (reference sequence). V lost 3 bases, J lost 5 bases, and 14 bases lay in between. The CDR3 loop spans 15 amino acids. The CDR3 region is CATSSLGADRNTIYF. CDR3 nucleotides: TGTGCCACCAGCAGCTTGGGGGCCGATCGAAACACCATATATTTT.

This clonotype was seen more than once but under ten times. V gene TRBV4-1 combines with J gene TRBJ2-1; TRBD1 matches at 10 bases. The CDR3 has 20 residues. J lost 6 bases, V lost 0 bases, and 17 bases had no gene match. Germline-derived CDR1 and CDR2 are MGHRA and YSYEKL. The DNA for the CDR3 is TGCGCCAGCAGCCAAGATTCCTTAGTGGACAGGGGGTCGTTCTTCAATGAGCAGTTCTTC. Translation gives CASSQDSLVDRGSFFNEQFF.

The chain is built from TRBV4-1 and TRBJ2-4, with D unclear. CDR1 is MGHRA and CDR2 is YSYEKL in the germline V gene. V was cut by 0 bases and J by 0 bases, with 12 bases left in between. This CDR3 comprises 17 residues. Here the CDR3 DNA reads TGCGCCAGCAGCCAAGATAAAGTGGATTTAGCCAAAAACATTCAGTACTTC. Its protein is CASSQDKVDLAKNIQYF.

The CDR3: CASRALRGLHYNEQYF. The CDR3 DNA sequence: TGTGCCAGCAGGGCTTTGAGGGGGCTCCACTACAATGAGCAGTACTTC. The genes are TRBV11-2 and TRBJ2-1; TRBD1 matches 7 bases. The end of the DNA aligns better with TRBJ2-7, so the J call may be wrong. This CDR3 region has 16 residues. CDR1 is SGHAT and CDR2 is FQNNGV in the germline V gene.

This clonotype has only one observation. The rearrangement joins TRBV5-1 to TRBJ1-2; TRBD1 matches at 10 bases. Germline V gene lookup returns CDR1 SGHRS and CDR2 YFSETQ. This CDR3 has 15 residues. Losses at the gene ends were 4 bases for V and 8 bases for J; bases not matched to a gene: 11. CDR3: CASSAGDRGACGYTF. As DNA, the CDR3 is TGCGCCAGCAGCGCCGGGGACAGGGGAGCTTGCGGCTACACCTTC.

The rearrangement joins TRBV20-1 to TRBJ2-1; D is perhaps TRBD2 (5 bases). Per germline, CDR1 DFQATT and CDR2 SNEGSKA (reference sequence). The CDR3 has 15 residues. V was trimmed by 0 bases and J by 4 bases, leaving 13 bases between them. In DNA form, the CDR3 reads TGCAGTGCTAGAGATTTTGGGAGACAATACAATGAGCAGTTCTTC. It codes for CSARDFGRQYNEQFF.

The rearrangement links TRBV29-1 to TRBJ1-2; 11 nucleotides align to TRBD1. The trim removed 7 bases at V and 5 bases at J, leaving 15 bases unmatched. The CDR3 consists of 16 residues. Germline CDR1 is SQVTM and CDR2 is ANQGSEA. The CDR3 protein is CSAGRTGGWMDYGYTF. CDR3 nucleotide sequence: TGCAGCGCAGGACGGACAGGGGGCTGGATGGATTATGGCTACACCTTC.

The CDR3 here is CAWSATRQGHYGYTF. DNA of the CDR3: TGTGCCTGGAGTGCGACTCGACAGGGCCACTATGGCTACACCTTC. The V and J genes are TRBV30 and TRBJ1-2; 7 bases map to TRBD1. Germline V CDR1 and CDR2: GTSNPN, SVGIG (reference sequence). This CDR3 has 15 amino acids. J lost 3 bases, V lost 1 base, and 8 bases had no gene match.

On this clonotype itself: At one of its ends the junction is not consistent with the germline gene, which may arise from a read error. The chain links TRBV6-6 to TRBJ2-3; D possibly corresponds to TRBD2 (5 bases). Germline assignment: CDR1 MNHNY and CDR2 SVGAGI (reference sequence). The CDR3 length is 13 residues. Written as DNA, the CDR3 is TGTGCCACCCTCCGGCGGGCCACAGATCCGCAGTATTTT. Amino acid sequence: CATLRRATDPQYF.

This clonotype has ten or more counts. The chain employs TRBV10-3 and TRBJ2-3, with 7 bases identical to TRBD2. V dropped 0 bases and J dropped 2; count of bases not matched to a gene: 5. Germline assignment: CDR1 ENHRY and CDR2 SYGVKD. The CDR3 covers 16 residues. CDR3 sequence (DNA): TGTGCCATCAGTGAGTCCCCGCGGGACTACACAGATACGCAGTATTTT. It encodes CAISESPRDYTDTQYF.

The V gene is TRBV5-1, the J gene TRBJ2-3; TRBD2 matches at 14 bases. Germline V lookup: CDR1 SGHRS, CDR2 YFSETQ. The CDR3 contains 17 residues. J gave up 1 base and V 6 bases, and 7 bases lay outside the gene matches. Here the CDR3 reads CASMTSGGVWGTDTQYF. The CDR3 nucleotides are TGCGCCAGCATGACTAGCGGGGGGGTTTGGGGCACAGATACGCAGTATTTT.

CDR3 sequence (DNA): TGTGCCATCAGGGACCTGGGACAGGGGGACAATGAGCAGTTCTTC. The encoded protein is CAIRDLGQGDNEQFF. This sequence joins TRBV10-3 and TRBJ2-1; 11 bases agree with TRBD1. From germline, CDR1 is ENHRY and CDR2 SYGVKD. CDR3 length: 15 residues. V lost 6 bases, J lost 5 bases, and 6 bases stayed unmatched.

The genes are TRBV11-3 and TRBJ2-1; 14 bases line up with TRBD2. Germline V gene lookup returns CDR1 SGHNT and CDR2 YENEEA. The CDR3 has 15 residues. J lost 9 bases, V lost 5 bases, and 6 bases had no gene match. CDR3 DNA sequence: TGTGCCAGCAGCAGGGGACTAGCGGGAGCGGGTGAGCAGTTCTTC. Residues: CASSRGLAGAGEQFF.

This clonotype was recorded only once. A much more abundant neighbour one base away suggests this may be a read error. The J gene is TRBJ2-5, the V gene TRBV20-1; no clear D gene. CDR1 DFQATT and CDR2 SNEGSKA come from the germline V gene (reference sequence). The CDR3 consists of 13 residues. V was cut by 3 bases and J by 5 bases, with 13 bases left in between. The CDR3 DNA reads TGCAGTGCTAGCCGCATTCCCGGGGAGACCCAGTACTTC. Amino acid sequence: CSASRIPGETQYF.